The clone carrying this TCR beta chain came up a few times. Its antigen is not known. Trimming took 2 bases from V and 4 from J, leaving 13 bases between them. This CDR3 contains 14 residues. From germline, CDR1 is SGHNT and CDR2 YYREEE (reference sequence). This entry comes from a study of early T cells in non-severe SARS-CoV-2 infection. Looking at the study overall: Investigators sequenced bulk RNA drawn from unsorted whole blood, and chains remained unpaired.

Attachment of unique molecular identifiers was made to individual cDNA molecules. Each CDR3 protein gets one entry after TCRdb re-called the 5' RACE reads with MiXCR. Found here are fewer than 65,000 distinct CDR3 sequences, about 8% of them singletons; the top ten hold roughly a tenth. Study-wide results and caveats: Matching with VDJdb favored anti-spike CD8 responses (missing private and CD4 specificities).

Sequences were derived from whole blood, sampled at baseline. This sequence originates from an adult who was a healthcare worker with PCR-confirmed SARS-CoV-2 infection or an uninfected control (not recorded which). The rearrangement joins TRBV5-4 to TRBJ2-7, with D possibly matching TRBD2 (6 bases). CDR3 in amino acids: CASSFNTGDYEQYF. CDR3 sequence (DNA): TGTGCCAGCAGCTTTAATACGGGAGATTACGAGCAGTACTTC. Filled out from reference TRBV5-4 and TRBJ2-7, the complete variable domain reads ETGVTQSPTHLIKTRGQQVTLRCSSQSGHNTVSWYQQALGQGPQFIFQYYREEENGRGNFPPRFSGLQFPNYSSELNVNALELDDSALYLCASSFNTGDYEQYFGPGTRLTVT.